This entry lists 27 T cell receptor beta chains sequenced from one sample in a study of response to subunit inactivated influenza vaccine. One entry per CDR3 protein results from TCRdb running MiXCR on the RT-PCR reads. The sample lists 600,000 to 700,000 distinct CDR3 sequences; approximately 15% were seen once. Sequenced material: PBMCs from blood, taken roughly 15 days before vaccination. These receptors were collected from a man between 45 and 60 years old who received an inactivated influenza vaccine.

This clonotype was detected a few times. This chain joins TRBV5-1 and TRBJ1-2; no firm D call. Trimming removed 0 bases from V and 8 bases from J, with 11 bases in between. CDR1 and CDR2 (germline): SGHRS, YFSETQ. This CDR3 comprises 13 residues. Written as DNA, the CDR3 is TGCGCCAGCAGCTTGGCTGGGCCGGGAGGCTACACCTTC. It is translated as CASSLAGPGGYTF.

The table lists this clonotype with a few counts. The V gene is TRBV19, the J gene TRBJ1-1, with TRBD1 matching over 9 bases. The V gene's germline CDR1 is LNHDA and CDR2 SQIVND (reference sequence). The J segment lost 4 bases and the V segment lost 4 bases, leaving 7 bases of the junction unmatched. CDR3 length equals 15 residues. As DNA, the CDR3 is TGTGCCAGTAGTACACAGGGGGCGTATTCCACTGAAGCTTTCTTT. The encoded protein is CASSTQGAYSTEAFF.

This clonotype has more than one count but fewer than ten. The chain is built from TRBV4-3 and TRBJ2-3; D perhaps matches TRBD2 (5 bases). Between the trimmed V and J ends, which lost 5 bases and 2 bases, there was a span of 14 bases. CDR3 length equals 15 residues. Germline V gene sequence: CDR1 LGHNA, CDR2 YSLEER. In nucleotides, the CDR3 is TGCGCCAGCAGCGAACACGCGGGTACCACAGATACGCAGTATTTT. Encoded protein: CASSEHAGTTDTQYF.

This clonotype was counted a few times. The chain carries TRBV4-2 and TRBJ2-7; D is unclear. Germline V gives CDR1 LGHNA, CDR2 YNFKEQ. CDR3 length: 14 amino acids. The V end lost 0 bases, the J end lost 4 bases, and 10 bases lay between the germline ends. CDR3 loop: CASSQDQLNYEQYF. The DNA of the CDR3 is TGTGCCAGCAGCCAAGATCAGCTAAATTACGAGCAGTACTTC.

The rearrangement links TRBV10-3 to TRBJ1-2, with 7 positions matching TRBD1. The CDR3 is made up of 13 amino acids. J lost 2 bases, V lost 6 bases, and 3 bases had no gene match. Germline V gene lookup returns CDR1 ENHRY and CDR2 SYGVKD. The CDR3 is CAISGQENYGYTF. The CDR3 region has the DNA TGTGCCATCAGCGGACAGGAGAACTATGGCTACACCTTC.

The J gene is TRBJ2-7, the V gene TRBV6-2 or TRBV6-3; 7 bases line up with TRBD1. The germline V gene has CDR1 MNHEY and CDR2 SVGEGT. V gave up 7 bases and J gave up 6 bases; unmatched junction bases: 9. This CDR3 has 13 amino acids. As DNA, the CDR3 is TGTGCCAGCACCGACAGACAGGGAGCCGAGCAGTACTTC. Translation gives CASTDRQGAEQYF.

This clonotype was seen repeatedly, ten times or more. This chain connects TRBV5-1 to TRBJ1-2; D not resolved. CDR3 size: 14 residues. Trimming removed 0 bases at V and 13 bases at J, with 19 bases between. Germline CDR1 reads SGHRS; CDR2 reads YFSETQ. The CDR3 protein is CASSLDPGLPDFTF. The CDR3 DNA reads as TGCGCCAGCAGCTTGGATCCCGGGCTGCCGGATTTCACCTTC.

This clonotype has a count of ten or more. The chain carries TRBV20-1 and TRBJ2-7, with D tentatively TRBD1 (6 bases). Trimming pared 4 bases from V and 7 bases from J, leaving 14 bases between. CDR3 length: 12 amino acids. Germline lookup yields CDR1 DFQATT and CDR2 SNEGSKA (reference sequence). The CDR3 sequence is CSATDSPGEQYF. Here the CDR3 DNA reads TGCAGTGCTACGGACAGCCCGGGGGAGCAGTACTTC.

The table lists this clonotype with a few counts. This rearrangement joins TRBV5-5 to TRBJ2-1; 8 bases align to TRBD1. V was clipped by 5 bases and J by 2 bases; unmatched bases: 6. Germline values: CDR1 SGHKS, CDR2 YYEKEE (reference sequence). CDR3 size: 15 residues. The DNA of the CDR3 is TGTGCCAGCAGTTCTCAGGGGGCTACCTACAATGAGCAGTTCTTC. This codes for CASSSQGATYNEQFF.

This clonotype occurred a few times. The CDR3 region is CASSQDGRGDLRAFF. CDR3 DNA sequence: TGCGCCAGCAGCCAAGACGGCAGGGGAGACCTGCGGGCTTTCTTT. The chain has TRBV4-1 and TRBJ1-1; D perhaps matches TRBD1 (6 bases). Between the trimmed V and J ends, which lost 0 bases and 11 bases, there was a span of 19 bases. CDR1 and CDR2 from the germline V gene are MGHRA and YSYEKL. CDR3 length: 15 amino acids.

V gene TRBV3-1 combines with J gene TRBJ1-6; D gene unclear. CDR1 is LGHDT and CDR2 is YNNKEL in the germline V gene (reference sequence). The ends were cut back, 0 bases at V and 11 bases at J, with 11 bases in the middle. The CDR3 extends over 14 amino acids. CDR3 loop: CASSQDRRKTPLHF. CDR3 nucleotide sequence: TGTGCCAGCAGCCAAGATCGGCGGAAAACACCCCTCCACTTT.

This clonotype turned up a few times. This chain connects TRBV28 to TRBJ2-3, with D hard to call. V lost 2 bases to trimming and J lost 2 bases, with 20 bases between them. The CDR3 length is 18 residues. The germline V gene encodes CDR1 MDHEN and CDR2 SYDVKM. The DNA of the CDR3 is TGTGCCAGCAGTTTACAGCCGATGAGCGAACAGTTCACAGATACGCAGTATTTT. Its translation: CASSLQPMSEQFTDTQYF.

This clonotype was seen ten or more times. The J gene is TRBJ2-7, the V gene TRBV6-5; D unclear. Germline values: CDR1 MNHEY, CDR2 SVGAGI. V lost 0 bases, J lost 2 bases, and 14 bases lay in between. The CDR3 runs 16 residues. The CDR3 spells CASSYSRAGSPYEQYF. The CDR3 DNA is TGTGCCAGCAGTTACTCAAGGGCCGGCAGCCCCTACGAGCAGTACTTC.

A remark on this clonotype: One base away lies a much larger clone, so this may be a sequencing read error. The chain carries TRBV5-1 and TRBJ2-7, with 11 positions matching TRBD1. CDR1 is SGHRS and CDR2 is YFSETQ in the germline V gene. The CDR3 loop spans 15 amino acids. CDR3 nucleotides: TGCGCCAGCAGCTTGGGGACAGGGGGCTCCTACGAGCTGTACTTC. This encodes CASSLGTGGSYELYF. The whole variable domain, filled in from reference TRBV5-1 and TRBJ2-7, reads KAGVTQTPRYLIKTRGQQVTLSCSPISGHRSVSWYQQTPGQGLQFLFEYFSETQRNKGNFPGRFSGRQFSNSRSEMNVSTLELGDSALYLCASSLGTGGSYELYFGPGTRLTVT.

The rearrangement links TRBV13 to TRBJ2-5; the match to TRBD2 covers 10 bases. Looked up from germline, CDR1 is PRHDT and CDR2 is FYEKMQ (reference sequence). V dropped 8 bases and J dropped 5; count of bases not matched to a gene: 11. CDR3 length: 15 amino acids. CDR3 amino acids: CASGRLAGDWETQYF. The CDR3, as DNA: TGTGCCAGCGGTCGGCTAGCGGGAGATTGGGAGACCCAGTACTTC.

In this sample, this clonotype turned up a few times. The genes are TRBV4-1 and TRBJ1-2; D not certain. Germline V gene sequence: CDR1 MGHRA, CDR2 YSYEKL. V gave up 0 bases and J gave up 8 bases, with 10 bases separating them. The CDR3 has 13 amino acids. CDR3 sequence reads: CASSQDPARGYTF. As DNA, the CDR3 is TGCGCCAGCAGCCAAGATCCCGCTCGCGGCTACACCTTC.

This clonotype was observed a few times. The rearrangement links TRBV11-1 to TRBJ2-7, with D possibly being TRBD1 (5 bases). The CDR3 has 14 residues. Trimming took off 4 bases at V and 0 bases at J, with 10 bases between the two ends. Germline V lookup: CDR1 SGHAT, CDR2 FQDESV (reference sequence). The CDR3 is CASSWSGISYEQYF. CDR3 in DNA: TGTGCCAGCAGCTGGTCAGGGATCTCCTACGAGCAGTACTTC.

The CDR3 region is CASSLDGAGGRRKTQYF. In nucleotides, the CDR3 is TGCGCCAGCAGCTTGGATGGAGCGGGGGGGCGTAGGAAGACCCAGTACTTC. The V and J genes are TRBV5-1 and TRBJ2-5; 10 bases match TRBD2. Germline CDR1 reads SGHRS; CDR2 reads YFSETQ. This CDR3 is built from 17 residues. The trim removed 0 bases at V and 6 bases at J, leaving 11 bases unmatched.

The rearrangement links TRBV27 to TRBJ2-7; D perhaps matches TRBD1 (6 bases). CDR1 MNHEY and CDR2 SMNVEV come from the germline V gene (reference sequence). This CDR3 is built from 15 residues. The ends were cut back, 6 bases at V and 1 base at J, with 16 bases in the middle. The CDR3 reads CASRPKNRESYEQYF. In DNA, the CDR3 is TGTGCCAGCAGACCTAAAAACAGGGAGTCCTACGAGCAGTACTTC.

The chain is built from TRBV11-1 and TRBJ2-1; 10 nucleotides agree with TRBD2. The length of the CDR3 is 19 residues. With 0 bases clipped from V and 1 base from J, the junction kept 9 bases outside the gene matches. Germline CDR1 is SGHAT and CDR2 is FQDESV (reference sequence). CDR3 protein: CASSLALAGETQSYNEQFF. The CDR3 nucleotides are TGTGCCAGCAGCTTAGCGCTAGCGGGAGAGACTCAATCCTACAATGAGCAGTTCTTC.

The rearrangement links TRBV7-9 to TRBJ2-7; TRBD1 matches at 8 bases. Losses at the gene ends were 4 bases for V and 3 bases for J; bases not matched to a gene: 8. Germline V lookup: CDR1 SEHNR, CDR2 FQNEAQ (reference sequence). This CDR3 has 15 amino acids. The CDR3 coding sequence is TGTGCCAGCAGCTCCACTGACAGGGGCTACTACGAGCAGTACTTC. Its translation: CASSSTDRGYYEQYF.

This clonotype was observed a few times. The chain couples TRBV3-1 to TRBJ2-3, with D tentatively TRBD1 or TRBD2 (5 bases each). Germline V gives CDR1 LGHDT, CDR2 YNNKEL (reference sequence). The CDR3 contains 15 residues. The V end lost 4 bases, the J end lost 3 bases, and 14 bases lay between the germline ends. The CDR3 nucleotides are TGTGCCAGCAGCCGGGGGACCTGGGAAACAGATACGCAGTATTTT. Encoded protein: CASSRGTWETDTQYF.

This clonotype has just a few counts. This rearrangement joins TRBV5-1 to TRBJ2-7; 9 positions agree with TRBD1. CDR3 length equals 15 residues. The junction had 6 bases not matched to a gene; V was cut back by 0 bases and J by 5 bases. In germline, CDR1 is SGHRS, CDR2 YFSETQ. The CDR3 DNA follows: TGCGCCAGCAGCTTGGTCGGGACAGGGTCCAACGAGCAGTACTTC. This encodes CASSLVGTGSNEQYF.

The rearrangement joins TRBV7-6 to TRBJ2-7, with 12 nucleotides matching TRBD2. Trimming took 0 bases from V and 5 from J; bases not matched to a gene: 2. Germline V lookup: CDR1 SGHVS, CDR2 FNYEAQ. There are 15 residues in the CDR3. The DNA for the CDR3 is TGTGCCAGCAGCTTAGCGACTAGCGGGAGAAACGAGCAGTACTTC. This codes for CASSLATSGRNEQYF.

The chain has TRBV18 and TRBJ1-4; tentative D call: TRBD1 (6 bases). Looked up from germline, CDR1 is KGHSH and CDR2 is LQKENI. Trimming shortened V by 2 bases and J by 5 bases, and 12 bases separated the two germline ends. The CDR3 loop spans 15 amino acids. The CDR3 here is CASSPTRDNNEKLFF. As DNA, the CDR3 is TGTGCCAGCTCACCAACCAGGGACAACAATGAAAAACTGTTTTTT.

This rearrangement joins TRBV24-1 to TRBJ2-5, with TRBD1 as a possible D gene (6 bases). The germline V gene has CDR1 KGHDR and CDR2 SFDVKD. The CDR3 length is 15 residues. Trimming pared 0 bases from V and 5 bases from J, leaving 12 bases between. The CDR3 sequence is CATSDLVGARETQYF. The CDR3 DNA reads as TGTGCCACCAGTGATTTGGTGGGGGCGCGGGAGACCCAGTACTTC.

This clonotype was observed a handful of times. This chain connects TRBV11-2 to TRBJ1-1, with TRBD1 matching over 7 bases. Germline V gene lookup returns CDR1 SGHAT and CDR2 FQNNGV. The V and J ends lost 4 bases and 10 bases, in that order; junction bases with no gene match: 9. This CDR3 has 13 residues. CDR3 in DNA: TGTGCCAGCAGCTCGACAGGGACAAGGGTAGCTTTCTTT. Translated: CASSSTGTRVAFF.